The 7 T cell receptor beta chains below were found in one sample sequenced in a study of T-cell memory formation after mild COVID-19. TCRdb re-called the 5' RACE reads through MiXCR, storing one row per CDR3 protein. The data contain about 430,000 distinct CDR3 sequences, approximately 24% of them singletons. The sequenced material came from PBMCs or a T cell subset sorted from them (not recorded which). The receptors were gathered from an adult woman who had mild COVID-19 (a few samples of this study predate the infection). Cell type and time point are not known.

The chain recombines TRBV5-6 with TRBJ1-1; D ambiguous. V lost 1 base and J 11 bases, leaving 12 bases between the germline ends. The germline CDR1 and CDR2 sequences are SGHDT and YYEEEE. This CDR3 has 12 amino acids. CDR3 sequence: CASSLSAGPAFF. As DNA, the CDR3 is TGTGCCAGCAGCTTGTCGGCAGGCCCGGCTTTCTTT.

This clonotype was seen a single time. The chain recombines TRBV11-2 with TRBJ2-1; the D gene is possibly TRBD1 (5 bases). Germline V gene sequence: CDR1 SGHAT, CDR2 FQNNGV. V was cut by 5 bases and J by 10 bases, with 12 bases left in between. This CDR3 is 12 amino acids long. CDR3 region: CASSLSYREQFF. As DNA, the CDR3 is TGTGCCAGCAGCCTCTCTTACAGGGAGCAGTTCTTC.

This chain connects TRBV7-2 to TRBJ1-1; D not certain. The germline V and J ends were trimmed by 0 bases and 1 base, with 6 bases remaining between them. The CDR3 spans 14 residues. In germline, CDR1 is SGHTA, CDR2 FQGNSA. The CDR3 DNA reads TGTGCCAGCAGCTTAGCCACAGCGAACACTGAAGCTTTCTTT. The encoded protein is CASSLATANTEAFF.

The V and J genes are TRBV7-6 and TRBJ1-4; 12 bases are shared with TRBD1. The CDR3 is made up of 19 amino acids. V lost 3 bases and J lost 2; bases outside the gene matches: 10. The germline V gene has CDR1 SGHVS and CDR2 FNYEAQ. The CDR3 nucleotides are TGTGCCAGCAGCTTGCCAGCCGGGACAGGGGGCGCGACTAATGAAAAACTGTTTTTT. It codes for CASSLPAGTGGATNEKLFF.

Only a few counts were recorded for this clonotype. The chain recombines TRBV7-9 with TRBJ2-7; 8 bases match TRBD2. This CDR3 spans 14 amino acids. The trim removed 8 bases at V and 5 bases at J, leaving 11 bases unmatched. Looked up from germline, CDR1 is SEHNR and CDR2 is FQNEAQ (reference sequence). The DNA of the CDR3 is TGTGCCAGCCGCACTAGCGGAGTGGGGAACGAGCAGTACTTC. Residues: CASRTSGVGNEQYF. Based on the CDR3 plus reference TRBV7-9 and TRBJ2-7, the full variable domain is DTGVSQNPRHKITKRGQNVTFRCDPISEHNRLYWYRQTLGQGPEFLTYFQNEAQLEKSRLLSDRFSAERPKGSFSTLEIQRTEQGDSAMYLCASRTSGVGNEQYFGPGTRLTVT.

The V and J genes are TRBV3-1 and TRBJ2-1; maybe TRBD1 (5 bases). The CDR3 is 13 amino acids. CDR1 LGHDT and CDR2 YNNKEL come from the germline V gene (reference sequence). V lost 4 bases, J lost 5 bases, and 9 bases lay in between. The CDR3 DNA follows: TGTGCCAGCAGCCCTAGGGGAAACAATGAGCAGTTCTTC. Protein sequence: CASSPRGNNEQFF.

This clonotype occurred a few times. V gene TRBV5-1 combines with J gene TRBJ2-3; D remains ambiguous. Trimming took off 4 bases at V and 6 bases at J, with 12 bases between the two ends. The germline gives CDR1 SGHRS, CDR2 YFSETQ. The CDR3 contains 13 residues. CDR3 in amino acids: CASSRSVGDTQYF. The CDR3 bases are TGCGCCAGCAGCCGATCGGTGGGGGATACGCAGTATTTT.